The next 24 T cell receptor beta chains were all read from a single sample in a study of CDR3 diversity in severe acne. TCRdb passed the PCR reads through MiXCR, listing each CDR3 protein once. The table records about 76,000 distinct CDR3 sequences, about 54% of them present only once. Sequenced input: blood. All receptors derive from a male donor in good health, without acne.

This clonotype was detected ten times or more. The V call is TRBV5-5, the J call TRBJ2-7; 16 positions agree with TRBD2. Looked up from germline, CDR1 is SGHKS and CDR2 is YYEKEE (reference sequence). Trimming took 4 bases from V and 4 from J; bases not matched to a gene: 5. The CDR3 is made up of 16 amino acids. CDR3 amino acids: CASSQGLAGGAYEQYF. The DNA for the CDR3 is TGTGCCAGCAGCCAGGGACTAGCGGGAGGGGCGTACGAGCAGTACTTC.

The chain links TRBV7-2 to TRBJ2-2; D not certain. Trimming left V 4 bases short and J 6 bases short, with 9 bases between. Germline V gives CDR1 SGHTA, CDR2 FQGNSA. The CDR3 is 13 residues long. The DNA for the CDR3 is TGTGCCAGCAGCTCTTCGCTCCCCGGGGAGCTGTTTTTT. Protein: CASSSSLPGELFF.

The genes are TRBV5-1 and TRBJ2-5; 14 bases match TRBD2. With 0 bases clipped from V and 5 bases from J, the junction kept 9 bases outside the gene matches. The germline V gene has CDR1 SGHRS and CDR2 YFSETQ. CDR3 length: 18 residues. In DNA form, the CDR3 reads TGCGCCAGCAGCTTGGATGGGACTAGCGGGGGTGCGCGGGAGACCCAGTACTTC. It codes for CASSLDGTSGGARETQYF.

Here the CDR3 DNA reads TGTGCCAGCAGCTTAGGCAGGGGATACTTGAACACTGAAGCTTTCTTT. Translation: CASSLGRGYLNTEAFF. The V gene is TRBV7-9, the J gene TRBJ1-1, with TRBD1 as a possible D gene (6 bases). This CDR3 is built from 16 residues. The V gene lost 1 base and the J gene lost 0 bases, with 12 bases spanning the gap. Per the germline V gene, CDR1 is SEHNR and CDR2 is FQNEAQ (reference sequence).

Ten or more counts support this clonotype. The chain links TRBV9 to TRBJ1-2; a weak D match, TRBD1 (6 bases). This CDR3 has 14 residues. V was pared by 4 bases and J by 6 bases, with 16 bases between. CDR1 is SGDLS, CDR2 YYNGEE, per germline. The CDR3 is CASSPGQIRHGYTF. Written as DNA, the CDR3 is TGTGCCAGCAGCCCGGGACAAATCCGACATGGCTACACCTTC.

This sequence joins TRBV29-1 and TRBJ1-2; 10 bases line up with TRBD1. The CDR3 runs to 12 residues. From germline, CDR1 is SQVTM and CDR2 ANQGSEA. CDR3 residues: CSATGQGEGYTF. The CDR3 bases are TGCAGTGCGACCGGACAGGGGGAAGGCTACACCTTC.

The chain recombines TRBV29-1 with TRBJ2-5; weak D call: TRBD2 (7 bases). Looked up from germline, CDR1 is SQVTM and CDR2 is ANQGSEA. The CDR3 loop spans 13 amino acids. Trimming pared 5 bases from V and 5 bases from J, leaving 15 bases between. CDR3 sequence reads: CSVQKGEGETQYF. The CDR3 DNA sequence: TGCAGCGTTCAAAAGGGGGAGGGGGAGACCCAGTACTTC.

V is TRBV27 and J is TRBJ1-1, with 8 bases matching TRBD1. The V gene end was trimmed by 4 bases and the J gene end by 8 bases; junction bases not matched to a gene: 3. Germline V lookup: CDR1 MNHEY, CDR2 SMNVEV (reference sequence). This CDR3 spans 12 amino acids. The CDR3 coding sequence is TGTGCCAGCAGTTCGGGACAGGCCGAAGCTTTCTTT. Its translation: CASSSGQAEAFF.

This clonotype was detected only a few times. This may stem from a read error, because a much larger clone lies one nucleotide away. This chain connects TRBV5-1 to TRBJ1-1, with D perhaps TRBD1 (6 bases). Trimming removed 3 bases at V and 8 bases at J, with 20 bases between. The CDR3 totals 15 residues. CDR1 is SGHRS, CDR2 YFSETQ, per germline. The CDR3 nucleotides are TGCGCCAGCAGCTCGTCCCAGGGGACGCAAGGGGAAGCTTTCTTT. It specifies CASSSSQGTQGEAFF.

Notes on this clonotype: Sequence at one end of the junction differs from germline and may be a read error. The chain has TRBV29-1 and TRBJ1-2, with a weak D call TRBD1 (6 bases). The CDR3 covers 14 residues. In germline, CDR1 is SQVTM, CDR2 ANQGSEA. The CDR3 region is CSVEITGQEAFNTF. The CDR3 region has the DNA TGCAGTGTTGAGATAACGGGACAAGAAGCTTTCAACACCTTC.

This clonotype was picked up a small number of times. The V and J genes are TRBV25-1 and TRBJ2-7; tentative D call: TRBD1 (6 bases). Germline assignment: CDR1 MGHDK and CDR2 SYGVNS. V was cut by 3 bases and J by 0 bases, with 21 bases left in between. The CDR3 is 18 residues long. CDR3 residues: CASSDGQTLPTSSYEQYF. The DNA for the CDR3 is TGTGCCAGCAGTGACGGACAGACCCTCCCAACCAGCTCCTACGAGCAGTACTTC.

The chain combines TRBV7-3 with TRBJ1-1, with TRBD1 as a possible D gene (6 bases). The germline V and J ends were trimmed by 5 bases and 3 bases, with 16 bases remaining between them. This CDR3 is built from 15 residues. Per germline, CDR1 SGHTA and CDR2 FQGTGA. The CDR3: CASSQTGRGDTEAFF. The DNA of the CDR3 is TGTGCCAGCAGCCAAACCGGCAGGGGCGACACTGAAGCTTTCTTT.

This clonotype was picked up many times. The chain carries TRBV29-1 and TRBJ1-1; no clear D gene. Trimming took 3 bases from V and 14 from J, leaving 7 bases between them. Germline CDR1 is SQVTM and CDR2 is ANQGSEA. The CDR3 is 8 amino acids. The CDR3 sequence: CSVEGQFF. For the CDR3, the DNA is TGCAGCGTTGAGGGCCAGTTCTTT.

To note about this clonotype: This may be a read error: a much more frequent sequence differs by one nucleotide. The gene calls are TRBV5-1 and TRBJ2-1, with 8 bases matching TRBD2. The ends lost 9 bases at V and 6 bases at J; junction bases unmatched: 11. The CDR3 has 14 residues. The germline V gene has CDR1 SGHRS and CDR2 YFSETQ. CDR3 sequence reads: CATTTTGTSNEQFF. The CDR3 nucleotides are TGCGCCACCACAACTACAGGGACTAGCAATGAGCAGTTCTTC.

Regarding this clonotype: This may stem from a read error, because a much larger clone lies one nucleotide away. The chain recombines TRBV20-1 with TRBJ2-3; TRBD1 might be the D (6 bases). CDR1 is DFQATT, CDR2 SNEGSKA, per germline (reference sequence). There are 13 residues in the CDR3. CDR3 nucleotide sequence: TGCAGTGGGGGGCTAGACGGCCCAGATACGCTGTATTTT. Protein sequence: CSGGLDGPDTLYF.

To note about this clonotype: The final CDR3 position lacks the conserved phenylalanine or tryptophan, pointing to a likely read error. The genes are TRBV30 and TRBJ2-7; no reliable D call. This CDR3 contains 18 residues. The V end was cut by 0 bases, the J end by 1 base, with 22 bases between. Germline V gives CDR1 GTSNPN, CDR2 SVGIG (reference sequence). The CDR3 region has the DNA TGTGCCTGGAGTGTATACTCGGGCGGATTGAAGTCGTCCTACGAGCAGTACCTC. Protein product: CAWSVYSGGLKSSYEQYL.

Of note for this clonotype: Mismatch with germline at one junction end may stem from a read error. The genes are TRBV12-5 and TRBJ2-4; D might be TRBD1 (6 bases). The V gene's germline CDR1 is LGHNT and CDR2 FRNRAP. The CDR3 contains 14 residues. CDR3 DNA sequence: TGTGCTACTGGCAGTCGCAGGGGCCAAAACATTCGGTACTTC. Its protein is CATGSRRGQNIRYF.

J is TRBJ2-5 and V is TRBV29-1; no reliable D call. The CDR3 is 13 residues long. V lost 3 bases and J lost 2, with 10 bases in between. Germline V gives CDR1 SQVTM, CDR2 ANQGSEA. The CDR3 sequence: CSVDEALQETQYF. For the CDR3, the DNA is TGCAGCGTTGACGAGGCCCTGCAAGAGACCCAGTACTTC.

The rearrangement uses TRBV10-1 and TRBJ2-6, with a weak D call TRBD2 (5 bases). Germline CDR1 is WNHNN and CDR2 is SYGVQD (reference sequence). The CDR3 has 16 residues. Trimming removed 7 bases at V and 2 bases at J, with 15 bases between. CDR3 nucleotide sequence: TGCGCCAGCATTTCGAACCGGGGAACTGGGGCCAACGTCCTGACTTTC. This encodes CASISNRGTGANVLTF.

The rearrangement uses TRBV6-4 and TRBJ2-5, with D perhaps matching TRBD1 (7 bases). CDR1 and CDR2 (germline): MRHNA, SNTAGT. CDR3 length: 16 residues. Trimming removed 6 bases from V and 1 base from J, with 18 bases in between. The CDR3 DNA reads as TGTGCCAGCAGGAGAAGCGGAGGGGGCCTCCAAGAGACCCAGTACTTC. Its translation: CASRRSGGGLQETQYF.

Points on this clonotype: A much larger clone differs from this one at a single base, so this may be a read error. V gene TRBV24-1 combines with J gene TRBJ2-7; 11 nucleotides match TRBD2. The germline CDR1 and CDR2 sequences are KGHDR and SFDVKD. The CDR3 loop spans 14 amino acids. J gave up 5 bases and V 10 bases, and 9 bases lay outside the gene matches. In DNA, the CDR3 is TGTGCCACTTCACTAGCGGGAGCGATCCACGAGCAGTACTTC. This translates into CATSLAGAIHEQYF.

This clonotype was counted a single time. The chain couples TRBV15 to TRBJ1-4, with D hard to call. V lost 4 bases to trimming and J lost 8 bases, with 11 bases between them. The CDR3 sequence is 13 residues long. Germline loops: CDR1 LNHNV, CDR2 YYDKDF (reference sequence). CDR3 sequence reads: CATSNSPAEKLFF. The CDR3 bases are TGTGCCACCAGCAATTCCCCCGCCGAAAAACTGTTTTTT.

In regard to this clonotype: A read error is likely, as this CDR3 ends without the conserved phenylalanine or tryptophan. The DNA is left out, because the CDR3 cannot be placed on it with certainty; the CDR3 is given as TCRdb lists it. CDR3 sequence: CASRCPVGGL. The V call is TRBV6-8, the J call TRBJ1-6; TRBD1, the D gene given by the table, was not confirmed from the DNA. The CDR3 is made up of 10 amino acids, end residues included. Looked up from germline, CDR1 is MNHGY and CDR2 is SAAAGT.

As to this clonotype: Germline and junction disagree at one end, which may indicate a read error. The chain couples TRBV24-1 to TRBJ1-2; D is possibly TRBD1 (5 bases). Germline V gene lookup returns CDR1 KGHDR and CDR2 SFDVKD. The CDR3 totals 15 residues. In nucleotides, the CDR3 is TGTGCCAGCAGTTCCCGCGCTCAGGGTTCCTATGGCTACACCTTC. This sequence encodes CASSSRAQGSYGYTF.